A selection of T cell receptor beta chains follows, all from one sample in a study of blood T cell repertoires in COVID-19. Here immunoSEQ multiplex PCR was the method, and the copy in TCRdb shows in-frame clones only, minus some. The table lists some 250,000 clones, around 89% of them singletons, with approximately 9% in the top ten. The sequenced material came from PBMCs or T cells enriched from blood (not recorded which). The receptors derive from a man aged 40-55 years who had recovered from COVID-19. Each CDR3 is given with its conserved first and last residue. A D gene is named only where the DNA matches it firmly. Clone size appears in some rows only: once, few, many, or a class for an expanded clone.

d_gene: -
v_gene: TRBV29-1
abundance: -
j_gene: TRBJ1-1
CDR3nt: TGCAGCGTTAGAGACAGCTTGAACACTGAAGCTTTCTTT
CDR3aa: CSVRDSLNTEAFF

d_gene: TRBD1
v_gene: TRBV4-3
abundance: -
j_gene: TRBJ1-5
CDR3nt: TGCGCCAGCAGCCAAGATCAGGGACAGGGTATATATCAGCCCCAGCATTTT
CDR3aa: CASSQDQGQGIYQPQHF

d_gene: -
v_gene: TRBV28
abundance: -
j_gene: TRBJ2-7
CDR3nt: TGTGCCAGCAGTTTTATAGAAGTCTACGAGCAGTACTTC
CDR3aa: CASSFIEVYEQYF

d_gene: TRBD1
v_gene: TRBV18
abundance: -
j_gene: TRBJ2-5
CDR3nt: TGTGCCAGCTCAGAGGGACAGGGGCTGAAAGAGACCCAGTACTTC
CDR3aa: CASSEGQGLKETQYF

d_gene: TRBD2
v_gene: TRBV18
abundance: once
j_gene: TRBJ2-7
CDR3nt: TGTGCCAGCTCACCGCAACCGGGACTAGCGAGAAATGAGCAGTACTTC
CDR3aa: CASSPQPGLARNEQYF

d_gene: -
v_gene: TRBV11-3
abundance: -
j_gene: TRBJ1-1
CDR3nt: TGTGCCAGCAGCTCCTTGACAGCTAACACTGAAGCTTTCTTT
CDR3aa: CASSSLTANTEAFF

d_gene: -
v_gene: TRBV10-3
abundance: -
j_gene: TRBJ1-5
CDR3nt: TGTGCCATCAGTGGGACTCCGGGTCAGCCCCAGCATTTT
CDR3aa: CAISGTPGQPQHF

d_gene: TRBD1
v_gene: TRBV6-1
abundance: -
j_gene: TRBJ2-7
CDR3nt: TGTGCCAGCAGTGAGAAAGGACAGGGGGCTCGGTACGAGCAGTACTTC
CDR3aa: CASSEKGQGARYEQYF

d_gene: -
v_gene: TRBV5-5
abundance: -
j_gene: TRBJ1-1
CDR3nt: TGTGCCAGCAGCTTGAAGGGAGACACTGAAGCTTTCTTT
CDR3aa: CASSLKGDTEAFF

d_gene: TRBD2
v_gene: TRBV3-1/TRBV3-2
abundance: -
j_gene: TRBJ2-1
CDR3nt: TGTGCCAGCAGCCAAGATCTAGCGGGAACCTACAATGAGCAGTTCTTC
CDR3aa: CASSQDLAGTYNEQFF

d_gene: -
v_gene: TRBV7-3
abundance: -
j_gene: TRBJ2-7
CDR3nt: TGTGCCAGCAGCTTATCCCCGGACTTCTACGAGCAGTACTTC
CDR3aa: CASSLSPDFYEQYF

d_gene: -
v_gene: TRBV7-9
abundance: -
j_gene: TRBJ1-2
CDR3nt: TGTGCCAGCAGCTGGACAGACAACTATGGCTACACCTTC
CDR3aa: CASSWTDNYGYTF

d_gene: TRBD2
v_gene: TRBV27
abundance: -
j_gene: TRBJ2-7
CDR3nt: TGTGCCAGCAGGACCGGACTAGCGGACCGCTACGAGCAGTACTTC
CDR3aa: CASRTGLADRYEQYF

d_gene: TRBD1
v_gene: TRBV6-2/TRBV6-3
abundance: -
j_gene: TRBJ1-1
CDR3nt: TGTGCCAGCAGTTCGTACAGGGGAGCTTTCTTT
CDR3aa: CASSSYRGAFF

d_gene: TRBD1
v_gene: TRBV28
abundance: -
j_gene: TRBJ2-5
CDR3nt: TGTGCCAGCAGTTTAGGACAGGGGCAAGAGACCCAGTACTTC
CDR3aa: CASSLGQGQETQYF

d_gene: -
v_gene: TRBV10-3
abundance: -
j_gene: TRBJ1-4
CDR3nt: TGTGCCACCCTAGAGGATGCAACTAATGAAAAACTGTTTTTT
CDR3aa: CATLEDATNEKLFF

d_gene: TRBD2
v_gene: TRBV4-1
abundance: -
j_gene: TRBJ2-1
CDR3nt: TGCGCCAGCAGCCGGACTCGCGGGGGGGCGACAGATGAGCAGTTCTTC
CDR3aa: CASSRTRGGATDEQFF

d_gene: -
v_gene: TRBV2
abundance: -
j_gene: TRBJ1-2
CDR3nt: TGTGCCGGGCGGGGGGTAGGCAGTGGTTATGGCTACACCTTC
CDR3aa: CAGRGVGSGYGYTF

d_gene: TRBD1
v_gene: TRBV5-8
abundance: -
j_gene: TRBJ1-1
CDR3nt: TGTGCCAGCAGGTACAGACAGGGGAGCACTGAAGCTTTCTTT
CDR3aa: CASRYRQGSTEAFF

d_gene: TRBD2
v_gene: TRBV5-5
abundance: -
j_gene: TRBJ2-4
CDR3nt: TGTGCCAGCAGTCCTCTAGGACTAGCGGTCCATGGGGCCAAAAACATTCAGTACTTC
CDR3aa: CASSPLGLAVHGAKNIQYF

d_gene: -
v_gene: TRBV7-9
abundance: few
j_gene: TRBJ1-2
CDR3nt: TGTGCCAGCAGCCCCCAGGGGCTCGCCTATGGCTACACCTTC
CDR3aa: CASSPQGLAYGYTF

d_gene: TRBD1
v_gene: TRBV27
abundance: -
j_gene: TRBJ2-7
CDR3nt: TGTGCCAGCAGCGTTCCGGGACAGGGGGACGAGCAGTACTTC
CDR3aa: CASSVPGQGDEQYF